This section outlines one TCR beta chain sequence together with its context. Its specificity is not known. The assay used deep level. Produced via immunoSEQ multiplex PCR; TCRdb's table is partial and in-frame only. This table holds under 2.5 million clones, around 90% found once. V trimming: 2 bases; J trimming: 8 bases; junction bases outside the gene matches: 10. The CDR3 length is 16 residues. In germline, CDR1 is SGDLS, CDR2 YYNGEE. Subsets obtained from CD4+ cells comprised CD45RA+ naive and CD45RA-negative memory cells. These data are taken from a study of shared clonotypes between healthy human individuals. Study as a whole: The cohort had two women and a few men, ages 18 to 49.

General study findings and limits: Clonotype sharing among donors was thought likely to change with sequencing depth.

The chain links TRBV9 to TRBJ2-1, with 10 bases fitting TRBD2. This receptor was taken from a man aged 18 to 30 in good health. Some clones in this sample may be carry-over from other donors' samples. Sample: naive CD4+ T cells from PBMCs. Stated subset: CD45RA+ positively selected. The CDR3 sequence: CASSVDYWLAGDEQFF. The CDR3 DNA reads as TGTGCCAGCAGCGTTGACTATTGGCTAGCGGGAGATGAGCAGTTCTTC.